This T cell receptor beta chain was recovered during a study of T cells in Graves' hyperthyroidism and ophthalmopathy. CDR3 length: 16 residues. Trimming pared 2 bases from V and 1 base from J, leaving 13 bases between. Looked up from germline, CDR1 is SGHTA and CDR2 is FQGNSA. This clonotype came up a few times. RNA transcripts were the template for amplifying TCR beta CDR3 regions. TCR CDR3 underwent first-round RT-PCR with the HTBI primer set. TCRdb re-analysed the multiplex PCR reads in MiXCR, keeping a single row per CDR3 protein. The sample carries about 260,000 distinct CDR3 sequences, about 20% recorded once.

The rearrangement links TRBV7-2 to TRBJ2-3; possibly TRBD1 for D (5 bases). This sequence originates from a man aged 30 to 45 with Graves' ophthalmopathy. What was sequenced was blood. The CDR3 is CASSLYRGVGTDTQYF. The CDR3 region has the DNA TGTGCCAGCAGCTTATATAGGGGCGTGGGCACAGATACGCAGTATTTT.